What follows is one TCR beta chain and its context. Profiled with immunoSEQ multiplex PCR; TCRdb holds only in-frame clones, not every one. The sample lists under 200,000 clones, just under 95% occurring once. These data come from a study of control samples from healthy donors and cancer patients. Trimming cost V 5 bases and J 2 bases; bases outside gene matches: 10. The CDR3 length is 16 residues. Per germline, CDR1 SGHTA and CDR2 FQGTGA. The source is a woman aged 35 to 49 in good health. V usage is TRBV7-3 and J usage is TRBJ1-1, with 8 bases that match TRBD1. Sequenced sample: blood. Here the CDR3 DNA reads TGTGCCAGCAGCCCCCTAGGGGCAGGGGGCAACACTGAAGCTTTCTTT. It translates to CASSPLGAGGNTEAFF.